This TCR beta chain was retrieved from a study of blood T cell repertoires in COVID-19. Measured with immunoSEQ multiplex PCR; TCRdb has only the in-frame clones, and not every one. The sample shows 110,000 to 150,000 clones, 84% of them seen only once. The CDR3 covers 15 residues. V dropped 6 bases and J dropped 0 bases, with 12 bases sitting between them. The germline V gene encodes CDR1 MNHEY and CDR2 SVGAGI. This TCR was sampled from a woman aged 18 to 35 who had been exposed to COVID-19. Specimen: PBMCs or T cells enriched from blood (not recorded which). The rearrangement links TRBV6-5 to TRBJ2-1, with a possible D match to TRBD2 (6 bases). The CDR3 loop is CASRGTANSYNEQFF. In nucleotides, the CDR3 is TGTGCCAGCAGGGGGACTGCGAACTCCTACAATGAGCAGTTCTTC.